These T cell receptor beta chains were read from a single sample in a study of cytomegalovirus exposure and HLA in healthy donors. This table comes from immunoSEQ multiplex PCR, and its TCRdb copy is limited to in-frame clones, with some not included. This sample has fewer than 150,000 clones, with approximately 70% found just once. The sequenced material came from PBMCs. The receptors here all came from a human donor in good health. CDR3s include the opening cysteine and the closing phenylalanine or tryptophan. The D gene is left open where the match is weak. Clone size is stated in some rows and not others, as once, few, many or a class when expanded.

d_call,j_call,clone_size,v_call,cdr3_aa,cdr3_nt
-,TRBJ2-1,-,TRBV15,CATSREVVGGSNEQFF,TGTGCCACCAGCAGAGAGGTAGTCGGAGGGAGTAATGAGCAGTTCTTC
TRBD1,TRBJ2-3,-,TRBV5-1,CASSPTGSTDTQYF,TGCGCCAGCAGCCCGACAGGGAGCACAGATACGCAGTATTTT
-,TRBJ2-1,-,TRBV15,CATSSYTGNEQFF,TGTGCCACCAGCAGCTATACAGGGAATGAGCAGTTCTTC
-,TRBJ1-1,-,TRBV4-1,CASSRTPNTEAFF,TGCGCCAGCAGCCGCACTCCGAACACTGAAGCTTTCTTT
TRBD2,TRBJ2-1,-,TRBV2,CASSEREWQFF,TGTGCCAGCAGTGAGCGGGAGTGGCAGTTCTTC
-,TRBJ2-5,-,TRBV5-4,CASRNQGNQETQYF,TGTGCCAGCAGGAATCAGGGAAACCAAGAGACCCAGTACTTC
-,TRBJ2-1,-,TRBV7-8,CASSPGGDEQFF,TGTGCCAGCAGCCCGGGGGGCGATGAGCAGTTCTTC
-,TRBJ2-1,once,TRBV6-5,CASRPSSYNEQFF,TGTGCCAGCCGCCCGAGCTCCTACAATGAGCAGTTCTTC
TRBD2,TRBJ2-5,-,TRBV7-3,CASSSSGGAGETQYF,TGTGCCAGCAGCTCTAGCGGGGGGGCCGGAGAGACCCAGTACTTC
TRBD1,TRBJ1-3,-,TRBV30,CAWWTGDTGNTIYF,TGTGCCTGGTGGACAGGGGACACTGGAAACACCATATATTTT
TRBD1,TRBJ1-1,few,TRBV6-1,CASSGQGGWKAFF,TGTGCCAGCAGCGGACAGGGGGGGTGGAAGGCTTTCTTT
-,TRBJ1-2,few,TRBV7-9,CASSLGDGYTF,TGTGCCAGCAGCTTGGGCGATGGCTACACCTTC
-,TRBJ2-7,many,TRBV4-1,CASSQEKAEGFYEQYF,TGCGCCAGCAGCCAAGAAAAAGCTGAGGGTTTCTACGAGCAGTACTTC
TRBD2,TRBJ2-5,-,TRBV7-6,CASSPYAHGREGETQYF,TGTGCCAGCAGCCCCTATGCCCACGGTAGGGAGGGAGAGACCCAGTACTTC
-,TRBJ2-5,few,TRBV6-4,CALPRGDPEETQYF,TGTGCCTTACCCAGGGGGGACCCAGAAGAGACCCAGTACTTC
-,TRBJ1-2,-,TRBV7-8,CASSPNNYGYTF,TGTGCCAGCAGTCCTAATAACTATGGCTACACCTTC
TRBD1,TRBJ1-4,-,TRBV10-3,CAISESRQGAFGNEKLFF,TGTGCCATCAGTGAGTCGAGGCAGGGGGCCTTTGGTAATGAAAAACTGTTTTTT
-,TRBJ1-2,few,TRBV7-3,CASSPNPGYGYTF,TGTGCCAGCAGCCCCAACCCGGGCTATGGCTACACCTTC
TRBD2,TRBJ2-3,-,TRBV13,CASRIAGGGTDTQYF,TGTGCCAGCAGGATAGCGGGAGGTGGCACAGATACGCAGTATTTT
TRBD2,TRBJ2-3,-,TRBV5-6,CASKRLATDTQYF,TGTGCCAGCAAAAGACTAGCGACAGATACGCAGTATTTT
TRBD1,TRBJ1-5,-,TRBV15,CATSRGQGNQPQHF,TGTGCCACCAGCAGAGGACAGGGGAATCAGCCCCAGCATTTT
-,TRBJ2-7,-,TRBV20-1,CSARLSYEQYF,TGCAGTGCTAGGCTAAGCTACGAGCAGTACTTC
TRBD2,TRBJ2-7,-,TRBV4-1,CASSQARTSGREQYF,TGCGCCAGCAGCCAAGCAAGGACTAGCGGGAGGGAGCAGTACTTC
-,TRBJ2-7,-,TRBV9,CASSPYRQSSYEQYF,TGTGCCAGCAGCCCATACAGGCAGAGCTCCTACGAGCAGTACTTC
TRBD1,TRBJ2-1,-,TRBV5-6,CASRGQGAWNEQFF,TGTGCCAGCAGAGGACAGGGGGCTTGGAATGAGCAGTTCTTC
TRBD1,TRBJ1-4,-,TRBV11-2,CASSSQYRGGREKLFF,TGTGCCAGCAGCTCACAATACAGGGGCGGTAGAGAAAAACTGTTTTTT
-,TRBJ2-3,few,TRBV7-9,CASSLASTESTDTQYF,TGTGCCAGCAGCTTAGCTTCGACAGAAAGCACAGATACGCAGTATTTT
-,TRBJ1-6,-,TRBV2,CASGNRDYLSPLHF,TGTGCCAGCGGAAACAGGGATTACCTTTCACCCCTCCACTTT
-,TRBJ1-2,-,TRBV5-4,CASSPEDRPGEGYTF,TGTGCCAGCAGCCCTGAGGACAGACCCGGAGAGGGCTACACCTTC
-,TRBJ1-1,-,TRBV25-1,CASRPQGTGTEAFF,TGTGCCAGCAGACCCCAGGGTACAGGGACTGAAGCTTTCTTT
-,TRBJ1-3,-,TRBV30,CAWGGSDGNSGNTIYF,TGTGCCTGGGGTGGTAGCGACGGTAACTCTGGAAACACCATATATTTT
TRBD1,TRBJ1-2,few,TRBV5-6,CASSLGQVVTYGYTF,TGTGCCAGCAGCCTGGGACAGGTGGTGACCTATGGCTACACCTTC
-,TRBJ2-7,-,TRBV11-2,CASSLFAARGQYF,TGTGCCAGCAGCTTATTTGCAGCACGCGGGCAGTACTTC
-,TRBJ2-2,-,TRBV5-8,CASSPPGAGKPGELFF,TGTGCCAGCAGCCCCCCTGGGGCAGGGAAGCCCGGGGAGCTGTTTTTT
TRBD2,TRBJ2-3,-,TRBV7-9,CASSPLAGNTDTQYF,TGTGCCAGCAGCCCTCTAGCGGGAAACACAGATACGCAGTATTTT
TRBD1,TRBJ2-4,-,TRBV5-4,CASSYEGQGINIQYF,TGTGCCAGCAGCTATGAGGGACAGGGAATCAACATTCAGTACTTC
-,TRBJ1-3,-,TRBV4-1,CASSQWDNSGNTIYF,TGCGCCAGCAGCCAATGGGACAACTCTGGAAACACCATATATTTT
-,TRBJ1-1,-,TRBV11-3,CASKDRNTEAFF,TGTGCCAGCAAGGACAGGAACACTGAAGCTTTCTTT
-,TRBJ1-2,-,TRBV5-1,CASSRFRDGYTF,TGCGCCAGCAGCCGTTTCAGGGATGGCTACACCTTC
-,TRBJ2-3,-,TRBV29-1,CSVEGADTQYF,TGCAGCGTTGAGGGGGCGGATACGCAGTATTTT
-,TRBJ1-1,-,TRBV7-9,CASSFDRAIKEAFF,TGTGCCAGCAGCTTCGACAGAGCCATAAAGGAAGCTTTCTTT
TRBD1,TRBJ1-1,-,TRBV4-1,CASSQGRTGSLAFF,TGCGCCAGCAGCCAAGGCAGGACAGGGAGTTTAGCTTTCTTT
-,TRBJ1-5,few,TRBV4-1,CASRPVGGRNQPQHF,TGCGCCAGCAGGCCCGTGGGGGGGCGCAATCAGCCCCAGCATTTT
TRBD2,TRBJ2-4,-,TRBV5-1,CASSFSGRALENIQYF,TGCGCCAGCAGCTTTAGCGGGAGGGCCCTCGAAAACATTCAGTACTTC
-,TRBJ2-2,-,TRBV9,CASSVVETGELFF,TGTGCCAGCAGCGTAGTAGAAACCGGGGAGCTGTTTTTT
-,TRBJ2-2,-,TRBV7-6,CASAGLAVNTGELFF,TGTGCCAGCGCTGGGCTAGCTGTGAACACCGGGGAGCTGTTTTTT
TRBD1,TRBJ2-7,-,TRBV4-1,CATSRDRGSYEQYF,TGCGCCACCTCCCGGGACAGGGGATCCTACGAGCAGTACTTC
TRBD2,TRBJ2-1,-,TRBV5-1,CASSFQASGPYNEQFF,TGCGCCAGCAGCTTTCAGGCTAGCGGACCCTACAATGAGCAGTTCTTC
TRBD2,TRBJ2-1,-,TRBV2,CASSYLAGLYNEQFF,TGTGCCAGCAGTTATCTAGCGGGACTCTACAATGAGCAGTTCTTC
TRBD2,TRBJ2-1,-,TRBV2,CASSEIQRGYNEQFF,TGTGCCAGCAGTGAAATACAGCGGGGGTACAATGAGCAGTTCTTC
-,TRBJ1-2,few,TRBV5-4,CATEGRGYGYTF,TGTGCCACGGAGGGGCGAGGCTATGGCTACACCTTC
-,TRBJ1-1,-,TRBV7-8,CASSLVGGNTEAFF,TGTGCCAGCAGCTTAGTTGGAGGGAACACTGAAGCTTTCTTT
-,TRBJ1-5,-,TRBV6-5,CASSPDSVNQPQHF,TGTGCCAGCAGCCCAGACAGCGTCAATCAGCCCCAGCATTTT
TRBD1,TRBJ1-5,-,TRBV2,CASTGTGVGSNQPQHF,TGTGCCAGCACCGGGACAGGGGTTGGGAGCAATCAGCCCCAGCATTTT
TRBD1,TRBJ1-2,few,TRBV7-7,CASSLPGQGFVYGYTF,TGTGCTAGCAGCTTACCGGGACAGGGATTTGTCTATGGCTACACCTTC
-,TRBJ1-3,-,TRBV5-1,CASSLGGGSSGNTIYF,TGCGCCAGCAGCTTAGGAGGCGGGAGCTCTGGAAACACCATATATTTT
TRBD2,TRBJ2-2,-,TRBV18,CASSPLGGTSSNTGELFF,TGTGCCAGCTCACCACTAGGCGGGACTAGCTCGAACACCGGGGAGCTGTTTTTT
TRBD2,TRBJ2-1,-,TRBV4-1,CASSWRENNEQFF,TGCGCCAGCAGTTGGCGGGAGAACAATGAGCAGTTCTTC
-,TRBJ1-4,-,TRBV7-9,CASSVVGGLDEKLFF,TGTGCCAGCAGCGTGGTCGGGGGGCTGGATGAAAAACTGTTTTTT
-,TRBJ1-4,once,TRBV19,CASRNRGATNEKLFF,TGTGCCAGTCGGAATAGGGGTGCAACTAATGAAAAACTGTTTTTT